This entry concerns a single TCR beta chain. These data originate in a study of T cells after somatic rescue of genetic block. Method: immunoSEQ multiplex PCR; TCRdb's copy keeps in-frame clones and lacks some. The sample has under 150,000 clones, about 89% seen once; the top ten hold about 1.5%. Sequenced: peripheral blood mononuclear cells (PBMCs). The TCR comes from a woman aged 18-30 years.

CDR3 DNA sequence: TGCGCCAGCAGCCTCCCGACCCCCGCGAACACCGGGGAGCTGTTTTTT. Protein: CASSLPTPANTGELFF. V usage is TRBV5-1 and J usage is TRBJ2-2; D gene uncertain. V gave up 4 bases and J gave up 0 bases, with 13 bases separating them. Germline V gene lookup returns CDR1 SGHRS and CDR2 YFSETQ. This CDR3 is 16 amino acids long.